This T cell receptor (beta chain) was identified in a study of blood T cell repertoires in COVID-19. Study information: T cells, B-cell-depleted T cells, or PBMCs provided the cDNA or gDNA that served as material.

Assay: immunoSEQ multiplex PCR; the TCRdb copy retains only in-frame clones and omits some. This table has about 220,000 clones, approximately 83% appearing once. Deletions cut 1 base from V and 0 bases from J, with 7 bases between. Per the germline V gene, CDR1 is SGHVS and CDR2 is FQNEAQ. CDR3 length: 15 amino acids. The chain recombines TRBV7-8 with TRBJ2-1; no clear D. The receptor was isolated from a woman aged 60-75 years who had recovered from COVID-19. The material sequenced was PBMCs or T cells enriched from blood (not recorded which). CDR3 in DNA: TGTGCCAGCAGCTTAGGCAGGCGCTCCTACAATGAGCAGTTCTTC. This codes for CASSLGRRSYNEQFF.